This TCR beta chain was sequenced during a study of blood T cells in healthy people across ages. Whole-study findings and limits: Per million T cells, TCR beta diversity dropped roughly linearly as age increased.

The study recruited healthy Caucasian donors from Russia who were aged roughly 6 to 90. Every sample gave at least 5 micrograms of total RNA when it was extracted. In its sample, this clonotype was seen a few times. Its antigen is unknown. For the second PCR, which ran for roughly 6 to 12 cycles, a sample-barcoded 5' primer and a J-beta primer mix were used. TCRdb re-derived calls from the 5' RACE reads in MiXCR, one entry per CDR3 protein. The sample contains around 780,000 distinct CDR3 sequences, 56% of which appear only once. Trimming shortened V by 0 bases and J by 2 bases, and 8 bases separated the two germline ends. The CDR3 has 16 amino acids. In germline, CDR1 is SNHLY, CDR2 FYNNEI.

This chain uses TRBV2 with TRBJ2-6, with a possible D match to TRBD2 (5 bases). The sample comprised blood. This TCR came from a man aged 40-49 years in good health. The CDR3 protein is CASSEARGAGANVLTF. For the CDR3, the DNA is TGTGCCAGCAGTGAAGCTCGGGGAGCTGGGGCCAACGTCCTGACTTTC.